These 29 T cell receptor beta chains were sequenced from one sample in a study of T cells in Graves' hyperthyroidism and ophthalmopathy. Amplification of TCR beta CDR3 regions was performed using RNA transcripts as template. The HTBI primer set was used in a first-round RT-PCR of the TCR CDR3. TCRdb processed the multiplex PCR reads anew with MiXCR; each CDR3 protein has one entry. The sample shows 550,000 to 650,000 distinct CDR3 sequences, 14% of them seen only once. The specimen was blood. The receptors stem from a woman aged 40 to 50 with Graves' hyperthyroidism.

This clonotype was counted a few times. CDR3 in amino acids: CASSSTWGSPGEQYF. Here the CDR3 DNA reads TGTGCCAGCAGCTCCACTTGGGGTAGCCCGGGAGAGCAGTACTTC. The chain has TRBV11-3 and TRBJ2-7; possibly TRBD2 for D (5 bases). V lost 4 bases, J lost 7 bases, and 20 bases lay in between. The CDR3 totals 15 residues. CDR1 is SGHNT, CDR2 YENEEA, per germline.

This clonotype was observed a few times. The chain joins TRBV12-3 or TRBV12-4 to TRBJ2-2; tentatively, D is TRBD2 (5 bases). The V end was cut by 6 bases, the J end by 8 bases, with 10 bases between. The CDR3 consists of 12 residues. The chain's CDR3 is CASREDWGELFF. Here the CDR3 DNA reads TGTGCCAGCAGGGAGGATTGGGGGGAGCTGTTTTTT.

V usage is TRBV29-1 and J usage is TRBJ2-5, with D possibly being TRBD1 (6 bases). Germline V gives CDR1 SQVTM, CDR2 ANQGSEA. V lost 7 bases and J 0 bases, leaving 6 bases between the germline ends. CDR3 size: 11 residues. The CDR3 region is CSAGDQETQYF. Written as DNA, the CDR3 is TGCAGCGCAGGGGACCAAGAGACCCAGTACTTC.

CDR3: CASSLRGAQDTQYF. The CDR3 DNA is TGCGCCAGCAGCTTGCGGGGAGCGCAAGATACGCAGTATTTT. V usage is TRBV5-1 and J usage is TRBJ2-3; D is perhaps TRBD2 (5 bases). Germline lookup yields CDR1 SGHRS and CDR2 YFSETQ. The CDR3 runs to 14 residues. Deletions cut 1 base from V and 5 bases from J, with 11 bases between. Combining the CDR3 with reference TRBV5-1 and TRBJ2-3 gives the whole variable domain KAGVTQTPRYLIKTRGQQVTLSCSPISGHRSVSWYQQTPGQGLQFLFEYFSETQRNKGNFPGRFSGRQFSNSRSEMNVSTLELGDSALYLCASSLRGAQDTQYFGPGTRLTVL.

This clonotype appeared many times. The V and J genes are TRBV5-5 and TRBJ2-7; 9 bases align to TRBD2. This CDR3 spans 15 amino acids. V dropped 0 bases and J dropped 3; count of bases not matched to a gene: 4. In germline, CDR1 is SGHKS, CDR2 YYEKEE (reference sequence). The CDR3 is CASSLVASGIYEQYF. The CDR3 coding sequence is TGTGCCAGCAGCTTGGTGGCTAGCGGGATCTACGAGCAGTACTTC.

This clonotype was observed at least ten times. The genes are TRBV18 and TRBJ2-2, with D uncertain. The CDR3 is 15 residues long. V lost 0 bases and J 3 bases, leaving 8 bases between the germline ends. The germline gives CDR1 KGHSH, CDR2 LQKENI. The CDR3 region has the DNA TGTGCCAGCTCACCACCGACCCGATACACCGGGGAGCTGTTTTTT. This gives the protein CASSPPTRYTGELFF.

This clonotype was counted many times. The rearrangement joins TRBV15 to TRBJ2-3, with D unclear. The V gene's germline CDR1 is LNHNV and CDR2 YYDKDF (reference sequence). V was cut by 0 bases and J by 0 bases, with 4 bases left in between. There are 14 residues in the CDR3. The CDR3 protein is CATSRDPSTDTQYF. Here the CDR3 DNA reads TGTGCCACCAGCAGAGATCCCAGCACAGATACGCAGTATTTT.

This clonotype has a count of ten or more. This rearrangement joins TRBV12-3 or TRBV12-4 to TRBJ1-6; 9 bases align to TRBD1. CDR3 length: 12 amino acids. J gave up 9 bases and V 6 bases, and 0 bases lay outside the gene matches. This chain's CDR3 is CASRQGASPLHF. The CDR3 DNA sequence: TGTGCCAGCAGACAGGGGGCTTCACCCCTCCACTTT.

In its sample, this clonotype was seen a few times. This chain links TRBV28 with TRBJ1-4; D uncertain. The length of the CDR3 is 15 residues. V lost 2 bases and J 6 bases, leaving 13 bases between the germline ends. The germline gives CDR1 MDHEN, CDR2 SYDVKM. The CDR3 loop reads CASSLTAVLDEKLFF. In DNA, the CDR3 is TGTGCCAGCAGTTTAACGGCAGTGCTAGATGAAAAACTGTTTTTT.

This clonotype was seen many times. The chain uses TRBV18 and TRBJ2-7, with D perhaps TRBD1 (7 bases). Trimming stripped 3 bases from V and 7 bases from J, with 13 bases between. This CDR3 spans 13 amino acids. The germline CDR1 and CDR2 sequences are KGHSH and LQKENI. The CDR3 is CASSPQSGGEQYF. CDR3 DNA: TGTGCCAGCTCACCGCAATCAGGGGGGGAGCAGTACTTC.

The CDR3 is CASIPSPGGSSYNEQFF. In DNA form, the CDR3 reads TGTGCCAGCATCCCAAGTCCGGGTGGGAGCTCCTACAATGAGCAGTTCTTC. The chain is built from TRBV2 and TRBJ2-1; D may be TRBD2 (5 bases). CDR3 size: 17 residues. Germline V gives CDR1 SNHLY, CDR2 FYNNEI. V was clipped by 7 bases and J by 0 bases, with 19 bases between them.

This clonotype was counted at least ten times. The V call is TRBV29-1, the J call TRBJ2-3, with D unclear. The V end lost 3 bases, the J end lost 4 bases, and 11 bases lay between the germline ends. This CDR3 spans 13 amino acids. Looked up from germline, CDR1 is SQVTM and CDR2 is ANQGSEA. The CDR3 loop is CSVEAKAPDTQYF. The CDR3 coding sequence is TGCAGCGTTGAGGCTAAGGCTCCAGATACGCAGTATTTT.

V gene TRBV5-1 combines with J gene TRBJ2-5, with 7 positions matching TRBD2. CDR1 and CDR2 (germline): SGHRS, YFSETQ. The CDR3 is 17 residues long. J gave up 0 bases and V 1 base, and 9 bases lay outside the gene matches. DNA of the CDR3: TGCGCCAGCAGCTTGATCGGGGGGATTTCGTACCAAGAGACCCAGTACTTC. The encoded protein is CASSLIGGISYQETQYF.

This clonotype was observed many times. The chain is built from TRBV20-1 and TRBJ1-5; D ambiguous. The CDR3 runs to 13 residues. Trimming removed 0 bases from V and 7 bases from J, with 10 bases in between. Per the germline V gene, CDR1 is DFQATT and CDR2 is SNEGSKA (reference sequence). The CDR3 here is CSARDPLGQPQHF. The CDR3, as DNA: TGCAGTGCTAGAGATCCCCTCGGACAGCCCCAGCATTTT.

With regard to this clonotype: A much larger clonotype is one base distant, so this may be a read error. This rearrangement joins TRBV11-2 to TRBJ2-7; D may match TRBD1 or TRBD2 (5 bases each). Germline lookup yields CDR1 SGHAT and CDR2 FQNNGV. V was pared by 5 bases and J by 3 bases, with 17 bases between. This CDR3 contains 15 residues. In DNA form, the CDR3 reads TGTGCCAGCAGCCACAGTCCGGGACCCTACTACGAGCAGTACTTC. This encodes CASSHSPGPYYEQYF. Full variable domain (rest looked up from reference TRBV11-2 and TRBJ2-7): EAGVAQSPRYKIIEKRQSVAFWCNPISGHATLYWYQQILGQGPKLLIQFQNNGVVDDSQLPKDRFSAERLKGVDSTLKIQPAKLEDSAVYLCASSHSPGPYYEQYFGPGTRLTVT.

This clonotype has only one observation. The V gene is TRBV3-2, the J gene TRBJ2-7. TRBV3-2 is annotated as a pseudogene. This CDR3 has 12 residues. CDR3: CASSQAENEQYF. CDR3 nucleotide sequence: TGTGCCAGCAGCCAAGCCGAGAACGAGCAGTACTTC.

In its sample, this clonotype was seen many times. V usage is TRBV7-8 and J usage is TRBJ2-1; 12 bases line up with TRBD2. Germline trimming cut 8 bases from V and 6 bases from J; bases unmatched to any gene: 8. Germline lookup yields CDR1 SGHVS and CDR2 FQNEAQ. The CDR3 totals 15 residues. The CDR3 is CASGTTSGRPNEQFF. The CDR3 DNA sequence: TGTGCCAGCGGCACCACTAGCGGGAGGCCCAATGAGCAGTTCTTC.

This clonotype has just a few counts. Here the CDR3 reads CASSEALRGDTQYF. The CDR3 DNA reads as TGTGCCAGCAGTGAAGCGCTTCGGGGAGATACGCAGTATTTT. The chain employs TRBV6-1 and TRBJ2-3, with D perhaps TRBD2 (5 bases). V was shortened by 0 bases and J by 5 bases, with 9 bases between the two germline ends. The CDR3 length is 14 residues. The germline gives CDR1 MNHNS, CDR2 SASEGT.

This clonotype occurred many times. The V and J genes are TRBV7-9 and TRBJ2-3; D is unclear. The CDR3 extends over 12 amino acids. Germline V gene lookup returns CDR1 SEHNR and CDR2 FQNEAQ (reference sequence). Trimming stripped 6 bases from V and 7 bases from J, with 11 bases between. DNA of the CDR3: TGTGCCAGCAGGGCCCATGTTAATACGCAGTATTTT. It is translated as CASRAHVNTQYF.

The rearrangement joins TRBV6-5 to TRBJ2-7; TRBD1 agrees at 9 bases. This CDR3 is built from 15 residues. Losses at the gene ends were 2 bases for V and 7 bases for J; bases not matched to a gene: 9. The germline gives CDR1 MNHEY, CDR2 SVGAGI. The CDR3 loop reads CASSYLTGGKGEQYF. CDR3 nucleotide sequence: TGTGCCAGCAGTTACCTGACAGGGGGTAAAGGGGAGCAGTACTTC.

This clonotype has more than one count but fewer than ten. The J gene is TRBJ2-1, the V gene TRBV3-1; no clear D. The germline V and J ends were trimmed by 0 bases and 8 bases, with 8 bases remaining between them. The CDR3 runs to 13 residues. Germline V gene data show CDR1 as LGHDT and CDR2 as YNNKEL (reference sequence). The CDR3 region is CASSQDVVYEQFF. DNA for the CDR3: TGTGCCAGCAGCCAAGATGTCGTGTATGAGCAGTTCTTC.

The chain links TRBV5-1 to TRBJ1-1; D unclear. Trimming took off 4 bases at V and 1 base at J, with 11 bases between the two ends. The CDR3 has 14 residues. Per the germline V gene, CDR1 is SGHRS and CDR2 is YFSETQ. The CDR3 is CASSPDKTNTEAFF. Here the CDR3 DNA reads TGCGCCAGCAGCCCCGACAAGACGAACACTGAAGCTTTCTTT.

This clonotype was seen only a few times. The V and J genes are TRBV7-3 and TRBJ2-7; D call uncertain. This CDR3 has 18 residues. Trimming cost V 1 base and J 3 bases, with 22 bases left between them. The V gene's germline CDR1 is SGHTA and CDR2 FQGTGA. CDR3 in DNA: TGTGCCAGCAGCTTAAGGGTCAAGCCGGCCCTGGTGAACTACGAGCAGTACTTC. Translating it yields CASSLRVKPALVNYEQYF.

There are many counts of this clonotype. This chain connects TRBV6-5 to TRBJ1-2; D not certain. CDR1 and CDR2 from the germline V gene are MNHEY and SVGAGI. The CDR3 runs to 18 residues. V gave up 2 bases and J gave up 0 bases, with 19 bases separating them. The CDR3 DNA sequence: TGTGCCAGCAGTTACGTACTTCTACCGGCTGGAGCTAACTATGGCTACACCTTC. Protein sequence: CASSYVLLPAGANYGYTF.

Points on this clonotype: With a much larger clone just one base away, this may be a read error. This chain uses TRBV6-1 with TRBJ1-5, with TRBD1 matching over 9 bases. CDR1 is MNHNS and CDR2 is SASEGT in the germline V gene. V was pared by 10 bases and J by 2 bases, with 3 bases of the junction left unmatched. The CDR3 runs to 13 residues. The CDR3 reads CATRTGGNQPQHF. CDR3 coding DNA: TGTGCCACCCGGACAGGGGGCAATCAGCCCCAGCATTTT.

About this clonotype: This sequence may be a read error, since a much larger clone differs from it by one base. This rearrangement joins TRBV28 to TRBJ2-3; weak D call: TRBD1 (6 bases). Germline CDR1 MDHEN, CDR2 SYDVKM. This CDR3 has 14 residues. The V gene lost 4 bases and the J gene lost 5 bases, with 13 bases spanning the gap. The CDR3 loop is CASSSQGRIDTQYF. CDR3 coding DNA: TGTGCCAGCAGTTCTCAGGGGCGGATAGATACGCAGTATTTT.

The J gene is TRBJ2-5, the V gene TRBV6-1; no firm D call. The germline gives CDR1 MNHNS, CDR2 SASEGT. Trimming took 8 bases from V and 1 from J, leaving 11 bases between them. This CDR3 contains 13 residues. DNA of the CDR3: TGTGCCAGCCTCAGGCAGCTCCAAGAGACCCAGTACTTC. Residues: CASLRQLQETQYF.

In its sample, this clonotype was seen many times. The genes are TRBV6-5 and TRBJ1-2, with D maybe TRBD1 (5 bases). The V end was cut by 2 bases, the J end by 2 bases, with 9 bases between. The length of the CDR3 is 14 residues. The germline CDR1 and CDR2 sequences are MNHEY and SVGAGI. CDR3 residues: CASSYRRGNYGYTF. The CDR3 coding sequence is TGTGCCAGCAGTTACCGGCGGGGCAACTATGGCTACACCTTC.

The chain joins TRBV9 to TRBJ2-1, with 10 bases matching TRBD2. CDR1 is SGDLS, CDR2 YYNGEE, per germline. This CDR3 has 18 residues. V lost 0 bases and J lost 0; bases outside the gene matches: 6. CDR3 nucleotide sequence: TGTGCCAGCAGCGTAGCTACGTCTAGCGGGAGCTCCTACAATGAGCAGTTCTTC. Protein: CASSVATSSGSSYNEQFF.